This T cell receptor beta chain emerged from a study of OX40 agonist ivuxolimab in advanced cancers. Trimming removed 4 bases from V and 7 bases from J, with 20 bases in between. From germline, CDR1 is SGHRS and CDR2 YFSETQ. The length of the CDR3 is 15 residues. TCRdb's table, derived via immunoSEQ multiplex PCR, lists solely in-frame clones and lacks some. This table has over 45,000 clones, more than 75% appearing once. The clonotype was recovered from an adult with an advanced solid tumor such as melanoma, head and neck, liver or kidney cancer. The source was CD4+ or CD8+ T cells sorted from blood, collected in a trial of the OX40 agonist ivuxolimab. This sequence joins TRBV5-1 and TRBJ1-2, with TRBD1 as a possible D gene (5 bases). CDR3 nucleotides: TGCGCCAGCAGCCTGCCCGGCAGGGAATCTCTTGGCTACACCTTC. Translating it yields CASSLPGRESLGYTF. Using reference TRBV5-1 and TRBJ1-2 for the parts outside the CDR3, the full variable domain is KAGVTQTPRYLIKTRGQQVTLSCSPISGHRSVSWYQQTPGQGLQFLFEYFSETQRNKGNFPGRFSGRQFSNSRSEMNVSTLELGDSALYLCASSLPGRESLGYTFGSGTRLTVV.